The 13 T cell receptor beta chains listed next were all sequenced from one sample in a study of graft-versus-host responses after intestinal transplantation. These receptors' antigens are unknown. Assay: immunoSEQ multiplex PCR; the TCRdb copy retains only in-frame clones and omits some. The table records 27,000 or so clones, about 81% of them present only once. Source: unstimulated CD4+ T cells sorted from spleen or lymph node cells, taken before intestinal transplant. These receptors all come from a human donor who received an intestinal transplant.

The J gene is TRBJ2-1, the V gene TRBV4-1; 7 positions match TRBD2. The germline V gene encodes CDR1 MGHRA and CDR2 YSYEKL. CDR3 length equals 15 residues. J lost 5 bases, V lost 2 bases, and 6 bases had no gene match. Here the CDR3 DNA reads TGCGCCAGCAGCCAACGACTAGCAGTAGACAATGAGCAGTTCTTC. Protein product: CASSQRLAVDNEQFF.

This chain connects TRBV7-6 to TRBJ2-1; 7 nucleotides match TRBD2. With V trimmed by 2 bases and J by 5 bases, 3 bases remained unmatched. This CDR3 is 14 amino acids long. CDR1 SGHVS and CDR2 FNYEAQ come from the germline V gene. The CDR3 DNA sequence: TGTGCCAGCAGCTTACCCAGCGGGGACAATGAGCAGTTCTTC. It encodes CASSLPSGDNEQFF.

J is TRBJ2-6 and V is TRBV13, with D possibly TRBD1 on 6 matching bases. Germline lookup yields CDR1 PRHDT and CDR2 FYEKMQ (reference sequence). This CDR3 comprises 16 residues. V was trimmed by 0 bases and J by 0 bases, leaving 6 bases between them. The CDR3 protein is CASSLGTGSGANVLTF. CDR3 DNA sequence: TGTGCCAGCAGCTTAGGGACAGGCTCTGGGGCCAACGTCCTGACTTTC.

The chain has TRBV11-2 and TRBJ1-3; D may be TRBD1 (6 bases). This CDR3 spans 14 amino acids. CDR1 and CDR2 from the germline V gene are SGHAT and FQNNGV. V lost 4 bases to trimming and J lost 5 bases, with 12 bases between them. The CDR3 DNA reads as TGTGCCAGCAGCTCCTCCAGGGGCCGAAACACCATATATTTT. This codes for CASSSSRGRNTIYF.

Only a few counts were recorded for this clone. The CDR3 loop reads CASSLVPPGLGTTGELFF. Written as DNA, the CDR3 is TGTGCCAGCAGCCTAGTCCCACCGGGACTAGGGACGACCGGGGAGCTGTTTTTT. This chain links TRBV7-3 with TRBJ2-2; 8 positions match TRBD2. After removal of 5 bases from V and 5 bases from J, the junction contained 16 bases not matched to a gene. In germline, CDR1 is SGHTA, CDR2 FQGTGA. The CDR3 sequence is 18 residues long.

J is TRBJ2-7 and V is TRBV5-6; possible D gene TRBD2, 5 bases. This CDR3 comprises 13 residues. V gave up 4 bases and J gave up 1 base, with 9 bases separating them. The V gene's germline CDR1 is SGHDT and CDR2 YYEEEE. The CDR3 here is CASSATSSYEQYF. The CDR3, as DNA: TGTGCCAGCAGCGCTACTAGTTCCTACGAGCAGTACTTC.

V is TRBV4-2 and J is TRBJ1-2; perhaps TRBD1 as D (5 bases). Deletions cut 3 bases from V and 6 bases from J, with 20 bases between. Germline V gene data show CDR1 as LGHNA and CDR2 as YNFKEQ. The CDR3 spans 16 residues. The CDR3: CASSHPGGTSGNGYTF. CDR3 bases: TGTGCCAGCAGCCACCCCGGGGGGACCTCGGGAAATGGCTACACCTTC.

This clone was detected only once. The chain links TRBV29-1 to TRBJ1-4; a possible D gene is TRBD1 (5 bases). Trimming stripped 6 bases from V and 1 base from J, with 6 bases between. CDR3 length equals 12 residues. Germline V CDR1 and CDR2: SQVTM, ANQGSEA. This chain's CDR3 is CSVGQTNEKLFF. The CDR3 nucleotides are TGCAGCGTAGGACAAACTAATGAAAAACTGTTTTTT.

The V gene is TRBV30, the J gene TRBJ2-3, with a weak D call TRBD2 (6 bases). V lost 1 base, J lost 1 base, and 18 bases lay in between. The CDR3 is 17 amino acids. Germline lookup yields CDR1 GTSNPN and CDR2 SVGIG (reference sequence). Here the CDR3 reads CAWSGGFGRDGTDTQYF. For the CDR3, the DNA is TGTGCCTGGAGTGGGGGCTTTGGGCGGGACGGCACAGATACGCAGTATTTT. The complete variable domain, with remaining parts taken from reference TRBV30 and TRBJ2-3, reads SQTIHQWPATLVQPVGSPLSLECTVEGTSNPNLYWYRQAAGRGLQLLFYSVGIGQISSEVPQNLSASRPQDRQFILSSKKLLLSDSGFYLCAWSGGFGRDGTDTQYFGPGTRLTVL.

This chain joins TRBV27 and TRBJ2-2; 9 nucleotides agree with TRBD2. Germline assignment: CDR1 MNHEY and CDR2 SMNVEV (reference sequence). This CDR3 has 18 amino acids. Trimming at V came to 5 bases and at J to 5 bases, leaving 15 bases not matched to a gene. CDR3 in DNA: TGTGCCAGCAGTCCGGGCTCGTTCCTAGCGGGAAGAACCGGGGAGCTGTTTTTT. It yields the protein CASSPGSFLAGRTGELFF.

The DNA of the CDR3 is TGTGCCAGCAGAGGGACAGCGAACTATGGCTACACCTTC. Encoded protein: CASRGTANYGYTF. This chain connects TRBV6-5 to TRBJ1-2, with TRBD1 identical over 7 bases. Germline trimming cut 6 bases from V and 2 bases from J; bases unmatched to any gene: 3. CDR3 length: 13 residues. Germline loops: CDR1 MNHEY, CDR2 SVGAGI.

The chain uses TRBV19 and TRBJ2-1; 8 nucleotides agree with TRBD1. The germline CDR1 and CDR2 sequences are LNHDA and SQIVND (reference sequence). The CDR3 length is 15 residues. V gave up 1 base and J gave up 8 bases; unmatched junction bases: 7. CDR3 DNA: TGTGCCAGTAGTATAGCCCGGACAGGGAGGCATGAGCAGTTCTTC. Residues: CASSIARTGRHEQFF.

J is TRBJ1-1 and V is TRBV5-1; D remains ambiguous. Germline CDR1 is SGHRS and CDR2 is YFSETQ. Between the trimmed V and J ends, which lost 0 bases and 0 bases, there was a span of 6 bases. The CDR3 is 14 amino acids. As DNA, the CDR3 is TGCGCCAGCAGCTTGGCCCAATTGAACACTGAAGCTTTCTTT. Its protein is CASSLAQLNTEAFF.